A selection of T cell receptor beta chains follows, all from one sample in a study of graft-versus-host responses after intestinal transplantation. Libraries were prepared by immunoSEQ multiplex PCR; TCRdb keeps only in-frame clonotypes and omits some of them. The table has about 47,000 clones, about 95% seen once; the top ten hold 1.6%. The starting material was PBMCs, obtained about 320 days after intestinal transplant. The receptors stem from a human patient who received an intestinal transplant, so some T cells may come from the graft donor. CDR3s include the opening cysteine and the closing phenylalanine or tryptophan. D genes are given only for firm matches. Not all rows give a size; the values are once, few, many and, for expanded clones, a class.

>-|-|TRBJ2-7|TRBV16
CASSQPSGAWGREQYF
TGTGCCAGCAGCCAACCCTCGGGGGCCTGGGGGAGAGAGCAGTACTTC
>-|-|TRBJ2-2|TRBV9
CASSVEGPTGELFF
TGTGCCAGCAGCGTAGAAGGACCAACCGGGGAGCTGTTTTTT
>-|-|TRBJ1-3|TRBV11-3
CASSRTVFSGNTIYF
TGTGCCAGCAGCCGAACAGTATTCTCTGGAAACACCATATATTTT
>TRBD2|-|TRBJ2-7|TRBV30
CACVGGGPLEQYF
TGTGCCTGTGTGGGGGGGGGTCCCCTGGAGCAGTACTTC
>-|-|TRBJ1-5|TRBV6-4
CASHKGSPGGNQPQHF
TGTGCCAGCCACAAAGGCTCGCCAGGCGGGAATCAGCCCCAGCATTTT
>-|-|TRBJ2-2|TRBV19
CASSPAPDTGELFF
TGTGCCAGTAGTCCAGCGCCGGACACCGGGGAGCTGTTTTTT
>-|-|TRBJ1-4|TRBV6-7
CASSYSPGTNEKLFF
TGTGCCAGCAGTTACTCCCCCGGAACTAATGAAAAACTGTTTTTT
>-|-|TRBJ2-5|TRBV9
CASSVLEGVGETQYF
TGTGCCAGCAGCGTCCTCGAAGGGGTGGGAGAGACCCAGTACTTC
>-|-|TRBJ1-5|TRBV5-4
CASSTDGSRSNQPQHF
TGTGCCAGCAGCACTGACGGGAGCAGGAGCAATCAGCCCCAGCATTTT
>TRBD2|-|TRBJ2-1|TRBV7-3
CASSARGLAGANEQFF
TGTGCCAGCAGCGCGAGGGGACTAGCGGGAGCCAATGAGCAGTTCTTC
>TRBD1|-|TRBJ2-7|TRBV29-1
CSVSDRGLEQYF
TGCAGCGTTTCGGACAGGGGGCTCGAGCAGTACTTC
>TRBD2|-|TRBJ2-3|TRBV6-4
CASSDSSGGATDTQYF
TGTGCCAGCAGTGACTCTAGCGGGGGGGCCACAGATACGCAGTATTTT
>-|-|TRBJ1-6|TRBV6-1
CASSAFTSSSYNSPLHF
TGTGCCAGCAGTGCCTTTACCAGCAGCTCCTATAATTCACCCCTCCACTTT
>TRBD2|-|TRBJ2-5|TRBV10-2
CASSGTSGRAMWQETQYF
TGCGCCAGCAGCGGGACTAGCGGGAGGGCAATGTGGCAAGAGACCCAGTACTTC
>-|-|TRBJ2-7|TRBV27
CASSRLARTGEQYF
TGTGCCAGCAGCAGACTAGCTCGGACAGGCGAGCAGTACTTC
>-|-|TRBJ1-1|TRBV5-5
CASSRADTEAFF
TGTGCCAGCAGCCGGGCGGACACTGAAGCTTTCTTT
>-|-|TRBJ1-1|TRBV9
CASSVNMNTEAFF
TGTGCCAGCAGCGTTAACATGAACACTGAAGCTTTCTTT
>-|-|TRBJ1-1|TRBV19
CASKPGREVTEAFF
TGTGCCAGTAAACCCGGGAGGGAGGTCACTGAAGCTTTCTTT
>-|-|TRBJ1-2|TRBV18
CASSPMEQGGSRDGYTF
TGTGCCAGCTCACCAATGGAACAGGGAGGGAGTAGGGATGGCTACACCTTC
>-|-|TRBJ2-1|TRBV7-9
CASSLVGRRGNYNEQFF
TGTGCCAGCAGCTTAGTAGGCAGGCGGGGTAACTACAATGAGCAGTTCTTC
>-|-|TRBJ2-7|TRBV28
CASSFRGREDEQYF
TGTGCCAGCAGTTTTCGGGGCAGGGAGGACGAGCAGTACTTC
>-|-|TRBJ2-6|TRBV12-1
CASSLDRGRTVYWANVLTF
TGTGCCAGCAGCTTGGACAGGGGGCGGACCGTCTATTGGGCCAACGTCCTGACTTTC
>-|-|TRBJ2-3|TRBV11-1
CASSEAWADTQYF
TGTGCCAGCAGCGAAGCCTGGGCAGATACGCAGTATTTT
>TRBD1|-|TRBJ2-7|TRBV29-1
CSVATGDEQYF
TGCAGCGTCGCAACAGGGGACGAGCAGTACTTC
>-|-|TRBJ1-3|TRBV11-2
CASSFGFGALGNTIYF
TGTGCCAGCAGCTTTGGTTTTGGGGCATTGGGAAACACCATATATTTT
>TRBD1|-|TRBJ1-2|TRBV30
CAWRRTGRGNSYTF
TGTGCCTGGAGAAGGACAGGAAGGGGGAATAGCTACACCTTC
>-|-|TRBJ1-5|TRBV5-1
CASSPGFNQPQHF
TGTGCCAGCAGCCCGGGTTTCAATCAGCCCCAGCATTTT
>-|-|TRBJ1-2|TRBV11-2
CASSLAGAVPLGYTF
TGTGCCAGCAGCTTAGCCGGGGCCGTACCCCTTGGCTACACCTTC
>-|-|TRBJ1-5|TRBV6-1
CASSVHPLGGSNQPQHF
TGTGCCAGCAGTGTCCATCCCCTGGGTGGAAGCAATCAGCCCCAGCATTTT
>-|-|TRBJ1-3|TRBV6-1
CASSRTSGNTIYF
TGTGCCAGCAGTCGCACATCTGGAAACACCATATATTTT
>-|-|TRBJ1-4|TRBV13
CASSGSTNEKLFF
TGTGCCAGCAGTGGGTCAACTAATGAAAAACTGTTTTTT
>-|-|TRBJ2-2|TRBV5-1
CASSLDGANTGELFF
TGCGCCAGCAGCTTGGACGGAGCGAACACCGGGGAGCTGTTTTTT
>-|-|TRBJ2-3|TRBV5-1
CASSLAWSSAVDTQYF
TGCGCCAGCAGCTTGGCTTGGTCTAGCGCGGTGGATACGCAGTATTTT
>-|few|TRBJ2-1|TRBV6-5
CASSYSSGTGNEQFF
TGTGCCAGCAGTTACTCGTCAGGGACGGGCAATGAGCAGTTCTTC
>TRBD2|-|TRBJ2-7|TRBV9
CASSVVGGSSYEQYF
TGTGCCAGCAGCGTAGTGGGGGGGAGCTCCTACGAGCAGTACTTC
>-|-|TRBJ1-2|TRBV7-9
CASSLPGGGYTF
TGTGCCAGCAGCTTACCCGGGGGCGGCTACACCTTC
>TRBD1|-|TRBJ2-1|TRBV10-3
CAITPGQGSYNEQFF
TGTGCCATCACCCCGGGACAGGGTTCCTACAATGAGCAGTTCTTC
>-|-|TRBJ2-5|TRBV5-1
CASRAGFGNQETQYF
TGCGCCAGCAGGGCGGGTTTCGGGAACCAAGAGACCCAGTACTTC
>-|-|TRBJ1-2|TRBV6-1
CASSSSNYGYTF
TGTGCCAGCAGTTCCTCAAACTATGGCTACACCTTC
>-|-|TRBJ2-3|TRBV6-5
CASSYSGGASTDTQYF
TGTGCCAGCAGTTACTCAGGGGGGGCCAGCACAGATACGCAGTATTTT
>-|-|TRBJ1-2|TRBV6-1
CASSTQRRGAGYTF
TGTGCCAGCAGTACCCAGCGGAGGGGAGCTGGCTACACCTTC
>TRBD1|-|TRBJ1-5|TRBV7-9
CASSLGGTGRDQPQHF
TGTGCCAGCAGCTTAGGAGGGACAGGGAGAGATCAGCCCCAGCATTTT
>-|few|TRBJ1-4|TRBV7-9
CASSLAHSITANEKLFF
TGTGCCAGCAGCTTAGCACACTCCATTACCGCTAATGAAAAACTGTTTTTT
>TRBD2|-|TRBJ2-1|TRBV4-1
CASSQRGSGSSYNEQFF
TGCGCCAGCAGCCAAAGAGGAAGCGGGAGCTCCTACAATGAGCAGTTCTTC
>-|-|TRBJ2-2|TRBV7-2
CASSLARGGELFF
TGTGCCAGCAGCTTAGCTAGGGGCGGGGAGCTGTTTTTT
>-|-|TRBJ2-5|TRBV7-9
CASSLGGQETQYF
TGTGCCAGCAGCTTAGGGGGCCAAGAGACCCAGTACTTC
>TRBD2|-|TRBJ2-5|TRBV4-1
CASSQVGGEDTETQYF
TGCGCCAGCAGCCAAGTTGGGGGGGAGGATACGGAGACCCAGTACTTC
>-|-|TRBJ1-2|TRBV11-1
CASSLDGPGGQNLYGYTF
TGTGCCAGCAGCTTAGATGGACCCGGTGGGCAAAATCTCTATGGCTACACCTTC